The rows below give T cell receptor beta chains drawn from one sample of a study of beta chain features in type 1 diabetes. The table came from immunoSEQ multiplex PCR; TCRdb's copy has only in-frame clones and leaves some out. Among about 900,000 clones listed, roughly a sixth were seen once. Sequenced input: naive CD4+ T cells from blood. The source is a woman younger than 30 in good health. Each CDR3 is given without its conserved first and last residue. The order of the fields is J gene, V gene, CDR3 protein.

j_gene: TRBJ1-1
v_gene: TRBV7-2
CDR3aa: ASSLGMRGEAF

j_gene: TRBJ1-1
v_gene: TRBV25-1
CDR3aa: ASSDTRAEAF

j_gene: TRBJ2-7
v_gene: TRBV16
CDR3aa: ASSQSAGLVYEQY

j_gene: TRBJ2-7
v_gene: TRBV7-2
CDR3aa: ASSLRSGKYEQY

j_gene: TRBJ2-7
v_gene: TRBV6-6
CDR3aa: ASSYPSGTSYEQY

j_gene: TRBJ1-2
v_gene: TRBV5-4
CDR3aa: ASSITGVGNYGYT

j_gene: TRBJ2-3
v_gene: TRBV28
CDR3aa: ASSLAGTSGTDTQY

j_gene: TRBJ2-1
v_gene: TRBV9
CDR3aa: ASSVVGTSGYNEQF

j_gene: TRBJ1-1
v_gene: TRBV6-6
CDR3aa: ASRQGTKTNTEAF

j_gene: TRBJ2-6
v_gene: TRBV18
CDR3aa: ASSPPGGPGANVLT

j_gene: TRBJ2-1
v_gene: TRBV5-5
CDR3aa: ASSFWTGNEQF

j_gene: TRBJ2-5
v_gene: TRBV5-4
CDR3aa: ASSRGLPYRQETQY

j_gene: TRBJ2-3
v_gene: TRBV6-5
CDR3aa: ASRVAGGLDTQY

j_gene: TRBJ2-7
v_gene: TRBV7-9
CDR3aa: ASSGIGTYYEQY

j_gene: TRBJ2-5
v_gene: TRBV7-9
CDR3aa: ASSWGSGQETQY

j_gene: TRBJ2-7
v_gene: TRBV6-5
CDR3aa: ASSKDRGVSYEQY

j_gene: TRBJ2-1
v_gene: TRBV11-3
CDR3aa: ASSLNRYNEQF

j_gene: TRBJ1-3
v_gene: TRBV9
CDR3aa: ASSVDPGNYGGAGNTIY

j_gene: TRBJ2-3
v_gene: TRBV4-3
CDR3aa: ASSRREGTDTQY

j_gene: TRBJ2-2
v_gene: TRBV19
CDR3aa: ASSPIVLGTGTTGELF

j_gene: TRBJ2-7
v_gene: TRBV4-3
CDR3aa: ASSQGDRTYEQY

j_gene: TRBJ2-6
v_gene: TRBV7-9
CDR3aa: ASSLWGGANVLT

j_gene: TRBJ2-1
v_gene: TRBV7-2
CDR3aa: ASDSPGYNEQF

j_gene: TRBJ1-1
v_gene: TRBV6-1
CDR3aa: ASSELMVRLGAEAF

j_gene: TRBJ2-3
v_gene: TRBV28
CDR3aa: ASSSFSGSRDTQY

j_gene: TRBJ2-1
v_gene: TRBV5-4
CDR3aa: ASSSGTSGENEQF

j_gene: TRBJ2-4
v_gene: TRBV18
CDR3aa: ASSRGRGDTQY

j_gene: TRBJ1-5
v_gene: TRBV7-2
CDR3aa: ASSSQGTNQPQH

j_gene: TRBJ2-7
v_gene: TRBV27
CDR3aa: ATQSFAGAYEQY

j_gene: TRBJ2-7
v_gene: TRBV28
CDR3aa: ASRRGGGISGEQY

j_gene: TRBJ2-3
v_gene: TRBV7-3
CDR3aa: ASSFSGADLGTQY

j_gene: TRBJ1-2
v_gene: TRBV6-5
CDR3aa: ASSYEGGYGYT

j_gene: TRBJ2-1
v_gene: TRBV11-2
CDR3aa: ASSWRTLAGAGNEQF

j_gene: TRBJ1-2
v_gene: TRBV10-3
CDR3aa: AISEGASYGYT

j_gene: TRBJ2-6
v_gene: TRBV18
CDR3aa: ASSPGHSGANVLT

j_gene: TRBJ2-3
v_gene: TRBV18
CDR3aa: ASSPRWALRTDTQY

j_gene: TRBJ2-1
v_gene: TRBV6-4
CDR3aa: ASSGLAGVPDSCYNEQF

j_gene: TRBJ2-7
v_gene: TRBV4-1
CDR3aa: ASSPRAGVYEQY

j_gene: TRBJ2-7
v_gene: TRBV5-1
CDR3aa: ASSLDNRAGQY

j_gene: TRBJ1-5
v_gene: TRBV15
CDR3aa: ATRVGNQPQH

j_gene: TRBJ2-1
v_gene: TRBV18
CDR3aa: ASSQEASYNEQF

j_gene: TRBJ2-7
v_gene: TRBV5-4
CDR3aa: ASSFPSGSLGEQY

j_gene: TRBJ2-7
v_gene: TRBV7-3
CDR3aa: ASSLTGGSYEQY

j_gene: TRBJ2-7
v_gene: TRBV7-2
CDR3aa: ASSLILGEQY

j_gene: TRBJ2-5
v_gene: TRBV28
CDR3aa: ASRSSVGTQY

j_gene: TRBJ1-5
v_gene: TRBV18
CDR3aa: ASSPSRGQPQH

j_gene: TRBJ2-1
v_gene: TRBV11-3
CDR3aa: ASSAAGPGLAGGASEQF

j_gene: TRBJ2-3
v_gene: TRBV27
CDR3aa: ASSLASVSTDTQY

j_gene: TRBJ2-2
v_gene: TRBV29-1
CDR3aa: SVEERLAGPSIKGELF

j_gene: TRBJ2-7
v_gene: TRBV18
CDR3aa: ASSPPRDRGYRYEQY

j_gene: TRBJ2-7
v_gene: TRBV19
CDR3aa: ASSIAGQGSYEQY

j_gene: TRBJ2-2
v_gene: TRBV9
CDR3aa: ASSARTSGRTTGELF

j_gene: TRBJ1-1
v_gene: TRBV7-8
CDR3aa: ASSHGDRAAEAF

j_gene: TRBJ2-7
v_gene: TRBV4-3
CDR3aa: ASSQCGETGTGSNEQY

j_gene: TRBJ2-6
v_gene: TRBV6-1
CDR3aa: ASRAQSSGANVLT